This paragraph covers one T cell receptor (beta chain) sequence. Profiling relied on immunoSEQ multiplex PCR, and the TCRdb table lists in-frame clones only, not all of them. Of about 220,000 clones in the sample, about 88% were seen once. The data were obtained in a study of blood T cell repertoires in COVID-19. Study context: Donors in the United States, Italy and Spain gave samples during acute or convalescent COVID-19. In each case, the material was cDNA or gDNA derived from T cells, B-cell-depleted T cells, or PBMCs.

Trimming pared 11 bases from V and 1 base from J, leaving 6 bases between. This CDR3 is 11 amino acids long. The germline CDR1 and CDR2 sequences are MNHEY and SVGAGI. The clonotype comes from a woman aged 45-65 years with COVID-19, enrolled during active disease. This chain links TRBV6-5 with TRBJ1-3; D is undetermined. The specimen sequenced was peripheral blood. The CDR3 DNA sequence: TGTGCCCCGCGTTCTGGAAACACCATATATTTT. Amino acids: CAPRSGNTIYF.